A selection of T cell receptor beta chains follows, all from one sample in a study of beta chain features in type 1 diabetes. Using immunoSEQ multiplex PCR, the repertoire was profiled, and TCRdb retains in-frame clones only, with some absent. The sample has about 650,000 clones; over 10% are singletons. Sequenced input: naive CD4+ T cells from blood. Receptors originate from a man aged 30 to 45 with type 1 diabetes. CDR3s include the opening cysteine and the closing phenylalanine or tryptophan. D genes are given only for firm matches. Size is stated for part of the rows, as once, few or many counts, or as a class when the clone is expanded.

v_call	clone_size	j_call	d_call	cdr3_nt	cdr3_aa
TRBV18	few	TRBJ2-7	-	TGTGCCAGCTCACCAAGGGGCGTCGAGCAGTACTTC	CASSPRGVEQYF
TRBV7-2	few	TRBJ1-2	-	TGTGCCAGCAGCTTAAACGACTATGGCTACACCTTC	CASSLNDYGYTF
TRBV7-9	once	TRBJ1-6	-	TGTGCCGTAGAGAGGATAATCTCCCCGAATTCACCCCTCCACTTT	CAVERIISPNSPLHF
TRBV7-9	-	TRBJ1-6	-	TGTGCCAGCAGCCCCCCCGGGCTAGGCAATTCACCCCTCCACTTT	CASSPPGLGNSPLHF
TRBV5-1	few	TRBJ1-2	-	TGCGCCAGCAGCTTGGGGGCGGAAGACTATGGCTACACCTTC	CASSLGAEDYGYTF
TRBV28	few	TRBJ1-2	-	TGTGCCAGCTCCGCAGGGAACTATGGCTACACCTTC	CASSAGNYGYTF
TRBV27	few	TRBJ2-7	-	TGTGCCAGCAGTCCCCGCCTTTCCTACGAGCAGTACTTC	CASSPRLSYEQYF
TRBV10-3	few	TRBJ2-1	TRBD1	TGTGCCATCAGTGGACAGGGGTCCTACAATGAGCAGTTCTTC	CAISGQGSYNEQFF
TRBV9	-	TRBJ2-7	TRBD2	TGTGCCAGCAGCCCCGGGACTAGCGGGGATTGGGGCGAGCAGTACTTC	CASSPGTSGDWGEQYF
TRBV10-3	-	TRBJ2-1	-	TGTGCCATCCAATTCGGTGCCTACAATGAGCAGTTCTTC	CAIQFGAYNEQFF
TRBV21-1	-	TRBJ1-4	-	TGTGCCAGCAGCAGGACAGGGAGGGAAAAACTGTTTTTT	CASSRTGREKLFF
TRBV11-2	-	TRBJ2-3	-	TGTGCCAGCTCCCTGAGCACAGATACGCAGTATTTT	CASSLSTDTQYF
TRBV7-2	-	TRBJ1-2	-	TGTGCCAGCAGCCCAATCTGGACAGCTTATGGCTACACCTTC	CASSPIWTAYGYTF
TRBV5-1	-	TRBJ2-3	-	TGCGCCAGCAGCTCGCGATTGGCCGATACGCAGTATTTT	CASSSRLADTQYF
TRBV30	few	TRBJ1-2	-	TGTGCCTGGAGCTCCGGGCTCTATGGCTACACCTTC	CAWSSGLYGYTF